Below are 17 T cell receptor beta chains sequenced from a single sample in a study of shared clonotypes between healthy human individuals. The protocol was immunoSEQ multiplex PCR, while the TCRdb copy is restricted to in-frame clones and leaves out a portion. The sample records roughly 660,000 clones, 90% being singletons. The specimen was memory CD8+ T cells from PBMCs. Specified subset: CD45RO+ cells pooled with CCR7-negative TemRA cells. These receptors all come from a man younger than 35 in good health. Some clones in this sample may be carry-over from other donors' samples.

This chain uses TRBV19 with TRBJ2-1, with 9 bases lining up with TRBD2. Germline V gene lookup returns CDR1 LNHDA and CDR2 SQIVND (reference sequence). The CDR3 extends over 15 amino acids. V shed 2 bases, J shed 7 bases, and the junction held 6 bases outside the gene matches. The CDR3 here is CASSILAGRRNEQFF. In nucleotides, the CDR3 is TGTGCCAGTAGTATACTAGCGGGACGGCGGAATGAGCAGTTCTTC.

The chain employs TRBV6-5 and TRBJ2-7; 7 bases line up with TRBD2. With 5 bases clipped from V and 1 base from J, the junction kept 5 bases outside the gene matches. The CDR3 loop spans 14 amino acids. CDR1 is MNHEY and CDR2 is SVGAGI in the germline V gene. CDR3 protein: CASSQAGPSYEQYF. In DNA form, the CDR3 reads TGTGCCAGCAGTCAAGCGGGGCCGTCCTACGAGCAGTACTTC.

The chain is built from TRBV27 and TRBJ2-2; D might be TRBD1 (6 bases). This CDR3 has 14 amino acids. Trimming stripped 5 bases from V and 6 bases from J, with 13 bases between. The germline CDR1 and CDR2 sequences are MNHEY and SMNVEV (reference sequence). CDR3 region: CASSLIQGSGELFF. The CDR3 DNA sequence: TGTGCCAGCAGTCTGATCCAGGGGTCCGGGGAGCTGTTTTTT.

The chain employs TRBV29-1 and TRBJ2-2; D is undetermined. Per the germline V gene, CDR1 is SQVTM and CDR2 is ANQGSEA. The length of the CDR3 is 14 residues. V was clipped by 3 bases and J by 3 bases, with 11 bases between them. This CDR3 reads CSVESWADTGELFF. The DNA of the CDR3 is TGCAGCGTTGAGTCGTGGGCCGACACCGGGGAGCTGTTTTTT.

The chain carries TRBV29-1 and TRBJ2-1; the D call may be TRBD1 or TRBD2 (5 bases each). V lost 5 bases, J lost 2 bases, and 13 bases lay in between. The CDR3 is made up of 14 amino acids. CDR1 and CDR2 (germline): SQVTM, ANQGSEA. The DNA for the CDR3 is TGCAGCGTTTTCACCGGGACCGCCTACAATGAGCAGTTCTTC. Residues: CSVFTGTAYNEQFF.

This clone was counted once. The chain links TRBV11-2 to TRBJ2-5, with D perhaps matching TRBD1 or TRBD2 (5 bases each). With 2 bases removed from V and 2 bases from J, the gap between germline ends came to 15 bases. This CDR3 is 16 amino acids long. CDR1 and CDR2 from the germline V gene are SGHAT and FQNNGV. The CDR3 nucleotides are TGTGCCAGCAGCTTATTCGGACATAGGAGGCAAGAGACCCAGTACTTC. It encodes CASSLFGHRRQETQYF.

The chain combines TRBV28 with TRBJ1-1; possibly TRBD1 for D (6 bases). This CDR3 has 14 residues. Germline CDR1 is MDHEN and CDR2 is SYDVKM. The V and J ends lost 3 bases and 3 bases respectively, with 11 bases between them. The CDR3 bases are TGTGCCAGCAGTTTCAGGGGCGGAGACACTGAAGCTTTCTTT. It encodes CASSFRGGDTEAFF.

This clone was seen a single time. J is TRBJ1-2 and V is TRBV5-4; a weak D match, TRBD1 (5 bases). This CDR3 has 17 amino acids. Germline V gene data show CDR1 as SGHNT and CDR2 as YYREEE (reference sequence). The V gene lost 5 bases and the J gene lost 0 bases, with 20 bases spanning the gap. The CDR3 DNA reads as TGTGCCAGCAGGACCCGGGCAGGGTCGATTCCTAACTATGGCTACACCTTC. It translates to CASRTRAGSIPNYGYTF.

The CDR3 sequence: CATSRPPWTSVYNEQFF. In nucleotides, the CDR3 is TGTGCCACCAGCAGACCACCTTGGACTAGCGTCTACAATGAGCAGTTCTTC. The J gene is TRBJ2-1, the V gene TRBV15; 9 nucleotides agree with TRBD2. Germline CDR1 is LNHNV and CDR2 is YYDKDF (reference sequence). J gave up 3 bases and V 2 bases, and 8 bases lay outside the gene matches. The CDR3 covers 17 residues.

V gene TRBV7-9 combines with J gene TRBJ2-7; TRBD1 matches 7 bases. CDR1 SEHNR and CDR2 FQNEAQ come from the germline V gene (reference sequence). The CDR3 has 13 amino acids. The V segment lost 5 bases and the J segment 5 bases; nucleotides outside the gene matches: 6. CDR3 bases: TGTGCCAGCAGCAAAAAGACAGGGAACGAGCAGTACTTC. Translated: CASSKKTGNEQYF.

The chain couples TRBV7-6 to TRBJ2-7; D remains unclear. CDR1 SGHVS and CDR2 FNYEAQ come from the germline V gene. V dropped 0 bases and J dropped 0 bases, with 12 bases sitting between them. This CDR3 region has 16 residues. The chain's CDR3 is CASSLAGVAPSYEQYF. For the CDR3, the DNA is TGTGCCAGCAGCTTAGCTGGGGTAGCCCCCTCCTACGAGCAGTACTTC.

CDR3 sequence reads: CASGAVGSNLQETQYF. The CDR3 DNA is TGTGCCAGCGGGGCCGTGGGGTCCAACCTCCAAGAGACCCAGTACTTC. V usage is TRBV7-6 and J usage is TRBJ2-5, with D possibly matching TRBD1 (5 bases). The CDR3 consists of 16 residues. Trimming pared 8 bases from V and 1 base from J, leaving 20 bases between. The germline V gene encodes CDR1 SGHVS and CDR2 FNYEAQ.

The rearrangement links TRBV7-8 to TRBJ2-7; the D gene is possibly TRBD1 (5 bases). The CDR3 runs 14 residues. With 1 base removed from V and 2 bases from J, the gap between germline ends came to 9 bases. Germline CDR1 reads SGHVS; CDR2 reads FQNEAQ. CDR3 loop: CASSLETDPYEQYF. For the CDR3, the DNA is TGTGCCAGCAGCTTAGAGACAGACCCCTACGAGCAGTACTTC.

The V and J genes are TRBV7-9 and TRBJ2-1, with 11 bases aligning to TRBD2. This CDR3 is 16 amino acids long. In germline, CDR1 is SEHNR, CDR2 FQNEAQ (reference sequence). V dropped 4 bases and J dropped 3; count of bases not matched to a gene: 5. The CDR3 DNA sequence: TGTGCCAGCAGCTCTCCGACTAGCGGGAACTACAATGAGCAGTTCTTC. Translation: CASSSPTSGNYNEQFF.

The chain carries TRBV27 and TRBJ1-1; 8 positions agree with TRBD1. The V gene's germline CDR1 is MNHEY and CDR2 SMNVEV (reference sequence). The ends lost 3 bases at V and 3 bases at J; junction bases unmatched: 6. The CDR3 sequence is 15 residues long. This chain's CDR3 is CASSFRGHGYTEAFF. Written as DNA, the CDR3 is TGTGCCAGCAGTTTCAGGGGGCACGGGTACACTGAAGCTTTCTTT.

The V call is TRBV9, the J call TRBJ2-7; 7 bases align to TRBD2. This CDR3 has 15 amino acids. V was clipped by 0 bases and J by 3 bases; unmatched bases: 6. The V gene's germline CDR1 is SGDLS and CDR2 YYNGEE. CDR3 loop: CASSVGAAGSYEQYF. The DNA of the CDR3 is TGTGCCAGCAGCGTAGGGGCAGCGGGGAGCTACGAGCAGTACTTC.

This clone was seen only once. In the same sample, other DNA sequences code for this CDR3. The V call is TRBV6-5, the J call TRBJ2-1; D remains ambiguous. V gave up 0 bases and J gave up 0 bases, with 6 bases separating them. The CDR3 has 15 residues. Germline V lookup: CDR1 MNHEY, CDR2 SVGAGI. The chain's CDR3 is CASSYSQSSYNEQFF. DNA for the CDR3: TGTGCCAGCAGTTACTCGCAGAGCTCCTACAATGAGCAGTTCTTC.